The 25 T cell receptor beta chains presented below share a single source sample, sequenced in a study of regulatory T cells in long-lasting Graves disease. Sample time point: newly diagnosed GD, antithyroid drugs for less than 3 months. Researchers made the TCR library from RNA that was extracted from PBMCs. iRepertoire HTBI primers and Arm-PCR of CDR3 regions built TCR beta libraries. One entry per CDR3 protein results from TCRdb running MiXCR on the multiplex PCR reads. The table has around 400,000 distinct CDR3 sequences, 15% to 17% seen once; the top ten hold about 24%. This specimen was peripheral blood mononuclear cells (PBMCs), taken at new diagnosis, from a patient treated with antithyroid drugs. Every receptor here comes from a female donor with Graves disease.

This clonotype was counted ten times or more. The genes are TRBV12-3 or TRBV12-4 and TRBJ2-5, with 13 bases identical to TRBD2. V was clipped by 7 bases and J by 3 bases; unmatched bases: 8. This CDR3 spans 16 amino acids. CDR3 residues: CASTRLGLAGEETQYF. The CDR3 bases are TGTGCCAGCACCCGATTAGGACTAGCGGGAGAAGAGACCCAGTACTTC.

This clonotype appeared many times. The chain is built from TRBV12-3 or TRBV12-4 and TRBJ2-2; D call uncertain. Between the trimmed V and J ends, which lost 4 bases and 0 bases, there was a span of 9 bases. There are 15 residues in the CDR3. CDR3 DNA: TGTGCCAGCAGTTCCTCGGATACGAACACCGGGGAGCTGTTTTTT. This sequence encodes CASSSSDTNTGELFF.

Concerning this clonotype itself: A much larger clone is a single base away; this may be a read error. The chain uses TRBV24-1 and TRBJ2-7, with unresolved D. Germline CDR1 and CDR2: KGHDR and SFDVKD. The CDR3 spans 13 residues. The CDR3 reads CAISGWPSYEQYF. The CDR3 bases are TGTGCCATCAGTGGGTGGCCGAGCTACGAGCAGTACTTC.

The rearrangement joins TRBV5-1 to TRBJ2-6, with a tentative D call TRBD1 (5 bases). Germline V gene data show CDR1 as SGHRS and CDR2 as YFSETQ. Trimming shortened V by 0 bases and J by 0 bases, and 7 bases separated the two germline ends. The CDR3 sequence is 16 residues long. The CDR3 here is CASSLEGRSGANVLTF. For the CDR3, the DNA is TGCGCCAGCAGCTTGGAGGGGCGCTCTGGGGCCAACGTCCTGACTTTC.

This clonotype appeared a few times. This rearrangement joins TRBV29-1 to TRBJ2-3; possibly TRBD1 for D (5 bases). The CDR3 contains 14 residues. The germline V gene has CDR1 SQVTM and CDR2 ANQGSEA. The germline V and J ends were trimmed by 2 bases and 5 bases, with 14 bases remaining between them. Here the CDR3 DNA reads TGCAGCGTTGAATGGTCCAGGGAATTAGATACGCAGTATTTT. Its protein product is CSVEWSRELDTQYF.

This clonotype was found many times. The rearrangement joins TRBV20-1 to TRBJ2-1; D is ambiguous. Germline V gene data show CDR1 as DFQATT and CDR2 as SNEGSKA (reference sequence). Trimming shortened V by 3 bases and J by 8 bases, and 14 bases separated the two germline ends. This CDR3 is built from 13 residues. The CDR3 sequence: CSASGHLTDEQFF. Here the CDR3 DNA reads TGCAGTGCTAGCGGTCACTTGACTGATGAGCAGTTCTTC.

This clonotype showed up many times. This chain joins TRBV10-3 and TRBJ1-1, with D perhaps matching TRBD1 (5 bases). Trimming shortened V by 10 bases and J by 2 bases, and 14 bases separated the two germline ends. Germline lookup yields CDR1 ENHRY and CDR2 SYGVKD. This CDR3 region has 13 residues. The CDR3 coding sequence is TGTGCCACCCGGGGGGGGATTAACACTGAAGCTTTCTTT. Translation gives CATRGGINTEAFF.

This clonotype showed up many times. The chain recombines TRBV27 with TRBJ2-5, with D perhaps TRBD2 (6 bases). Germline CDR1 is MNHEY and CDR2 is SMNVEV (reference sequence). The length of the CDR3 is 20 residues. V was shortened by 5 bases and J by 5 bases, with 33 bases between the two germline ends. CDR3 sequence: CASSPPGPAPWASDVETQYF. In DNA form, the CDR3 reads TGTGCCAGCAGTCCTCCTGGGCCAGCCCCCTGGGCTAGCGATGTCGAGACCCAGTACTTC.

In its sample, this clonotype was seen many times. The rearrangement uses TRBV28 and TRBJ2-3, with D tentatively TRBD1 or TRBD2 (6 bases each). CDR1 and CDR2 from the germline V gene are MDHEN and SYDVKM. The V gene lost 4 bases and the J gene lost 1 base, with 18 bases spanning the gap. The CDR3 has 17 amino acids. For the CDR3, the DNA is TGTGCCAGCAGTTCCCTCAAGGGGGGTATGGGCACAGATACGCAGTATTTT. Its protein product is CASSSLKGGMGTDTQYF.

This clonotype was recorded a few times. The CDR3 DNA reads TGTGCCAGCAGTTATAGACGGCCACTCCGCTCTGGAAACACCATATATTTT. It codes for CASSYRRPLRSGNTIYF. The rearrangement uses TRBV12-3 or TRBV12-4 and TRBJ1-3; D gene uncertain. The CDR3 extends over 17 amino acids. Trimming cost V 4 bases and J 0 bases, with 16 bases left between them.

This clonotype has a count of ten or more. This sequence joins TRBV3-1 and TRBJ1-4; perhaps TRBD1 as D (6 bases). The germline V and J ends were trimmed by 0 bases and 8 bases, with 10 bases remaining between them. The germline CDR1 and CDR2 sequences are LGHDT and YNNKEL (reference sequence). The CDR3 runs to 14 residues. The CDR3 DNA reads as TGTGCCAGCAGCCAAGAGACAGGAAGAGAAAAACTGTTTTTT. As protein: CASSQETGREKLFF.

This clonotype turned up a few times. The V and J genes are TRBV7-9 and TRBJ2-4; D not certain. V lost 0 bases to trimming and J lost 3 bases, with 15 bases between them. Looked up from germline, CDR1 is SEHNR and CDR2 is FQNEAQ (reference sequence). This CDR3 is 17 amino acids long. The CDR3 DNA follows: TGTGCCAGCAGCTTAGCAGGTGGGGAAAGAGACAAAAACATTCAGTACTTC. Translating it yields CASSLAGGERDKNIQYF.

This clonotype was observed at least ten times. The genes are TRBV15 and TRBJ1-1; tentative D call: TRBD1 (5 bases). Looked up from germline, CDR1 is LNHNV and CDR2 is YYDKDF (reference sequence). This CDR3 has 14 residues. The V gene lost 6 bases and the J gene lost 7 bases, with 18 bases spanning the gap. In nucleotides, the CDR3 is TGTGCCACCAGTGCTAAAGGGACGGCCATTGAAGCTTTCTTT. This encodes CATSAKGTAIEAFF.

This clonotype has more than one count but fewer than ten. The CDR3 DNA follows: TGTGCCAGCAGTTACGCGGAAAAGCCTGGGGCCAACGTCCTGACTTTC. Translating it yields CASSYAEKPGANVLTF. This chain joins TRBV6-5 and TRBJ2-6; unclear D gene. Germline loops: CDR1 MNHEY, CDR2 SVGAGI. V was clipped by 2 bases and J by 2 bases, with 10 bases between them. This CDR3 is built from 16 residues.

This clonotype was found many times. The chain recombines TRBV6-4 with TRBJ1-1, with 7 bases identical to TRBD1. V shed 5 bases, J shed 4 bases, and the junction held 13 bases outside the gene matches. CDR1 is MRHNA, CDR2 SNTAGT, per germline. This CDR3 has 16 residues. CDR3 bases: TGTGCCAGCAGTCGTGGAAACAGGGGATTGACCACTGAAGCTTTCTTT. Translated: CASSRGNRGLTTEAFF.

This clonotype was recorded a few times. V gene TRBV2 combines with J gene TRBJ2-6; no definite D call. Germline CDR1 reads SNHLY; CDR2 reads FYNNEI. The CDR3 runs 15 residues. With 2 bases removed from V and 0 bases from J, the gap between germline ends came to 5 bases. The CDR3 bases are TGTGCCAGCAGTGAAACGGACTCTGGGGCCAACGTCCTGACTTTC. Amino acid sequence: CASSETDSGANVLTF.

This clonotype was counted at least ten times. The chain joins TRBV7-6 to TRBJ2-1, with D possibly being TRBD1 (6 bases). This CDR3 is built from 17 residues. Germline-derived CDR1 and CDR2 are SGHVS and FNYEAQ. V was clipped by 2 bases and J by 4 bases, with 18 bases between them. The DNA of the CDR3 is TGTGCCAGCAGCTTAAGCCCGCCAGGGGTGGGGTACAATGAGCAGTTCTTC. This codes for CASSLSPPGVGYNEQFF.

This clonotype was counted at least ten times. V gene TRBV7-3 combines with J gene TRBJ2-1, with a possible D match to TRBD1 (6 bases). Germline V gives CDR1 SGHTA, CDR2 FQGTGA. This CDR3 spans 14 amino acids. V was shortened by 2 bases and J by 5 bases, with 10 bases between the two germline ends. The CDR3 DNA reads TGTGCCAGCAGCTTAGGGGGCGGTAACAATGAGCAGTTCTTC. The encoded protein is CASSLGGGNNEQFF. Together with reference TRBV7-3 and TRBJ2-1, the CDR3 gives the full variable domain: GAGVSQTPSNKVTEKGKYVELRCDPISGHTALYWYRQSLGQGPEFLIYFQGTGAADDSGLPNDRFFAVRPEGSVSTLKIQRTERGDSAVYLCASSLGGGNNEQFFGPGTRLTVL.

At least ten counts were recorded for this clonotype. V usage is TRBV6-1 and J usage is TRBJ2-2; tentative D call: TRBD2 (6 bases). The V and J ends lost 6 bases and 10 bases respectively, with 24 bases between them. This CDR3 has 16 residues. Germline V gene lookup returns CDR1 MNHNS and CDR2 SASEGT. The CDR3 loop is CASSDLVGGGIAELFF. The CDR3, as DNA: TGTGCCAGCAGCGATTTAGTGGGAGGCGGTATTGCGGAGCTGTTTTTT.

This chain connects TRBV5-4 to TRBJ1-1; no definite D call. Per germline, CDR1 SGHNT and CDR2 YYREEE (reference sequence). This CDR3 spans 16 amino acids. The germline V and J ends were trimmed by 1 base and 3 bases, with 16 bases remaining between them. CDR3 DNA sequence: TGTGCCAGCAGCTTGCTGCCAGATTTACGGGACACTGAAGCTTTCTTT. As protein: CASSLLPDLRDTEAFF.

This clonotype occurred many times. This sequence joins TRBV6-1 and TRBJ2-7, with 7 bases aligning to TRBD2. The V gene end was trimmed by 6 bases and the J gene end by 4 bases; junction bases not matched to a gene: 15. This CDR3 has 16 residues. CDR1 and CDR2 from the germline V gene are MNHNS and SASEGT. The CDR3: CASRTDTPGLLYEQYF. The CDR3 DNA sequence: TGTGCCAGCAGGACAGACACCCCGGGACTATTATACGAGCAGTACTTC.

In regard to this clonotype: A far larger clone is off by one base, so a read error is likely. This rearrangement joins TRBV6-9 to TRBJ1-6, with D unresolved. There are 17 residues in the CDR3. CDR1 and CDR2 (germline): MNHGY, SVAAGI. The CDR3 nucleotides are TGTGCCAGCAGTTTAGCGATTGAGGGCCCCAATAATTCACCCCTCCGCTTT. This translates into CASSLAIEGPNNSPLRF.

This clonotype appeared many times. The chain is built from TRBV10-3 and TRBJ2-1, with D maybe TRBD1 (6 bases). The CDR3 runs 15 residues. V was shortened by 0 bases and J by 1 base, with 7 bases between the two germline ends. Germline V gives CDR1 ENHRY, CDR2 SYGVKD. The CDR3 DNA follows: TGTGCCATCAGTGAGTCGAGGGGGTCCTACAATGAGCAGTTCTTC. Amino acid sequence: CAISESRGSYNEQFF.

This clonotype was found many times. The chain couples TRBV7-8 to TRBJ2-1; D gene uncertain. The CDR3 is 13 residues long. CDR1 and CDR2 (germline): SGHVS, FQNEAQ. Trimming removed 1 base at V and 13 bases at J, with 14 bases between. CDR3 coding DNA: TGTGCCAGCAGCTTAGGGGTAATGGGGTACCAGTTCTTC. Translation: CASSLGVMGYQFF.

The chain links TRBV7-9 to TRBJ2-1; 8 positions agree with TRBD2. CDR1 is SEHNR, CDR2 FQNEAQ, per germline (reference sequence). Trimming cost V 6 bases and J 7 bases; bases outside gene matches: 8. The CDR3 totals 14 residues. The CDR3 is CASSGAGGRNEQFF. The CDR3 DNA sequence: TGTGCCAGCAGTGGCGCGGGAGGTAGAAATGAGCAGTTCTTC.